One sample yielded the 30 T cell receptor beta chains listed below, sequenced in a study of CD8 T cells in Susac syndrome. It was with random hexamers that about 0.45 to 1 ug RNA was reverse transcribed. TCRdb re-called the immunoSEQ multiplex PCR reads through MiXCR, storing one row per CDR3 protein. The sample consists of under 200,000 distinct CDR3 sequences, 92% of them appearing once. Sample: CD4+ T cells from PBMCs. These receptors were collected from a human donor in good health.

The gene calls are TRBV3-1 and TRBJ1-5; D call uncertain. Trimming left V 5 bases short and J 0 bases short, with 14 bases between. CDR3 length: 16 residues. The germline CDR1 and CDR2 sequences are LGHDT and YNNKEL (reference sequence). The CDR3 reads CASSLPLCVSNQPQHF. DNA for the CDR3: TGTGCCAGCAGCTTACCCCTTTGCGTTAGCAATCAGCCCCAGCATTTT.

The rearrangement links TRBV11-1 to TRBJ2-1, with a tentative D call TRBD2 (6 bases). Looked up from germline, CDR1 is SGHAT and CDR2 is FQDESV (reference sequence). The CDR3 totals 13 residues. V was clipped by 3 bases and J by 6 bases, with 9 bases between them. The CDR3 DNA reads TGTGCCAGCAGCTTGGGACTTTTCAATGAGCAGTTCTTC. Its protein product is CASSLGLFNEQFF.

The CDR3: CASSRDSGSGELFF. The CDR3 DNA sequence: TGCGCCAGCAGCCGAGATTCGGGATCCGGGGAGCTGTTTTTT. This chain connects TRBV5-1 to TRBJ2-2; TRBD2 might be the D (5 bases). CDR1 is SGHRS and CDR2 is YFSETQ in the germline V gene. The CDR3 length is 14 residues. With 4 bases removed from V and 6 bases from J, the gap between germline ends came to 13 bases. The whole variable domain, remainder taken from reference TRBV5-1 and TRBJ2-2, is KAGVTQTPRYLIKTRGQQVTLSCSPISGHRSVSWYQQTPGQGLQFLFEYFSETQRNKGNFPGRFSGRQFSNSRSEMNVSTLELGDSALYLCASSRDSGSGELFFGEGSRLTVL.

The CDR3 DNA reads as TGCGCCAGCAGCCTCGGGGGTAGCGGCTATTACAATGAGCAGTTCTTC. This sequence encodes CASSLGGSGYYNEQFF. The chain is built from TRBV5-1 and TRBJ2-1; D is perhaps TRBD2 (6 bases). The CDR3 covers 16 residues. V was pared by 4 bases and J by 4 bases, with 18 bases between. CDR1 is SGHRS and CDR2 is YFSETQ in the germline V gene.

CDR3: CASSLGDRVHSPLHF. DNA for the CDR3: TGTGCCAGCAGTTTGGGGGACAGGGTCCATTCACCCCTCCACTTT. The chain couples TRBV28 to TRBJ1-6, with 9 bases identical to TRBD1. Losses at the gene ends were 3 bases for V and 8 bases for J; bases not matched to a gene: 5. This CDR3 is 15 amino acids long. The germline gives CDR1 MDHEN, CDR2 SYDVKM.

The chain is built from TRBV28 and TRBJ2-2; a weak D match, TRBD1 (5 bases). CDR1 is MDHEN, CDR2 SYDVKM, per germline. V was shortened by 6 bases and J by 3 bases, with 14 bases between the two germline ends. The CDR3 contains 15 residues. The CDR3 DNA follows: TGTGCCAGCAGCCCATTTCCCAGGGACACCGGGGAGCTGTTTTTT. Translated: CASSPFPRDTGELFF.

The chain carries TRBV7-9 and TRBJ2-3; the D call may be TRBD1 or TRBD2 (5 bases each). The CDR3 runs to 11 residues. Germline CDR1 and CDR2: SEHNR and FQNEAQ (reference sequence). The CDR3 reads CAGGSTDTQYF. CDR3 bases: TGTGCTGGGGGAAGCACAGATACGCAGTATTTT.

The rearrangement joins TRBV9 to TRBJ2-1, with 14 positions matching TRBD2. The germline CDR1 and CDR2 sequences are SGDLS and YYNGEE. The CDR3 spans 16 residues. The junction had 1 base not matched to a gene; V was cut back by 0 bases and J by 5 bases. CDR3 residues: CASSVGLAGGDNEQFF. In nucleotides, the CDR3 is TGTGCCAGCAGCGTAGGACTAGCGGGAGGGGACAATGAGCAGTTCTTC.

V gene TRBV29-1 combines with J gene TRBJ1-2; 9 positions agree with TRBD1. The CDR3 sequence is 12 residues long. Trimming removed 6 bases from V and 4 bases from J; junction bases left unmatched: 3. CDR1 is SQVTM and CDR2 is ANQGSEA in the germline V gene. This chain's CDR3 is CSVGQGVYGYTF. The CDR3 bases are TGCAGCGTGGGACAGGGAGTCTATGGCTACACCTTC. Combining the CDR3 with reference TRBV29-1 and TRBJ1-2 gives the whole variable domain SAVISQKPSRDICQRGTSLTIQCQVDSQVTMMFWYRQQPGQSLTLIATANQGSEATYESGFVIDKFPISRPNLTFSTLTVSNMSPEDSSIYLCSVGQGVYGYTFGSGTRLTVV.

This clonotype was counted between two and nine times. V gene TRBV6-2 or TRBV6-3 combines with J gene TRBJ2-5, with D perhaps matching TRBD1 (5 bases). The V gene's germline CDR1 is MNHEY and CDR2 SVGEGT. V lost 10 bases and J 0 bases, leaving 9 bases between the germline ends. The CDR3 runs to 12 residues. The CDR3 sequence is CATNRNQETQYF. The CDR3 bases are TGTGCCACCAACAGGAACCAAGAGACCCAGTACTTC.

The CDR3 region has the DNA TGTGCCAGCAGCTTAGGACTAGTGCAGACCCAGTACTTC. Its protein product is CASSLGLVQTQYF. The chain links TRBV7-2 to TRBJ2-5; TRBD2 is a possible D gene (6 bases). The CDR3 length is 13 residues. Germline CDR1 and CDR2: SGHTA and FQGNSA. Trimming shortened V by 1 base and J by 6 bases, and 9 bases separated the two germline ends.

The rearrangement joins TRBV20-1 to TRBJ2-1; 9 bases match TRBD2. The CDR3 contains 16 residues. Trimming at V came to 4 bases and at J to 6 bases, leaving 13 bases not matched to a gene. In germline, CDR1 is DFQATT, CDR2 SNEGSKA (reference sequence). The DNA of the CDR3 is TGCAGTGCTAACTGGTATCTTAGCGGGAGAACCAATGAGCAGTTCTTC. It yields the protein CSANWYLSGRTNEQFF.

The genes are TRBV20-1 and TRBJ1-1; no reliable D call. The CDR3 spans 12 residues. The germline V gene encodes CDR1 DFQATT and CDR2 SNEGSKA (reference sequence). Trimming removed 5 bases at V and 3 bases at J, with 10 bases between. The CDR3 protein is CSAVGRDTEAFF. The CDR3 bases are TGCAGTGCTGTAGGGAGGGACACTGAAGCTTTCTTT.

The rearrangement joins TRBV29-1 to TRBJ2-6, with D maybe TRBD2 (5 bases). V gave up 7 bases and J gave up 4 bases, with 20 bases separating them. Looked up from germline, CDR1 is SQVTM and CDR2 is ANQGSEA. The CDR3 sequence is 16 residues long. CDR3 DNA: TGCAGCGCCCCGGAGGCCACGAGTTCAGGGGCCAACGTCCTGACTTTC. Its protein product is CSAPEATSSGANVLTF.

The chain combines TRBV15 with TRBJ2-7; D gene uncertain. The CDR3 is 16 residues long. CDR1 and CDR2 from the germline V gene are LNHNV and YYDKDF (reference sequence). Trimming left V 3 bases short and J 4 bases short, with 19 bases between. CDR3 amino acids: CATSRKRGPKLYEQYF. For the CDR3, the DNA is TGTGCCACCAGCAGGAAACGAGGCCCGAAACTGTACGAGCAGTACTTC.

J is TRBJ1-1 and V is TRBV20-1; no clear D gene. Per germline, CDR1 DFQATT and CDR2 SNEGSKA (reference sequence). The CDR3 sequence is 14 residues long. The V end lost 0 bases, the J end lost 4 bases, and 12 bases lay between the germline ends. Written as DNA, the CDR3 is TGCAGTGCTAGAGATACGCGGGTAGGCACTGAAGCTTTCTTT. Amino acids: CSARDTRVGTEAFF.

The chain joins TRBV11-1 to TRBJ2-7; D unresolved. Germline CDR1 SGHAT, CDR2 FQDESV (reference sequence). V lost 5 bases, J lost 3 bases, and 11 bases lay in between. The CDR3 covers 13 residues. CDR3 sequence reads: CASSHPEVYEQYF. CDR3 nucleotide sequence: TGTGCCAGCAGCCATCCCGAAGTCTACGAGCAGTACTTC.

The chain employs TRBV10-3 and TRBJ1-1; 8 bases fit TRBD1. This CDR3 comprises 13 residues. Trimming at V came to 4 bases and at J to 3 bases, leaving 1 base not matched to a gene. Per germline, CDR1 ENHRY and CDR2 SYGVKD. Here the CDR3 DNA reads TGTGCCATCAGTGCGACAGGGGACACTGAAGCTTTCTTT. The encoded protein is CAISATGDTEAFF.

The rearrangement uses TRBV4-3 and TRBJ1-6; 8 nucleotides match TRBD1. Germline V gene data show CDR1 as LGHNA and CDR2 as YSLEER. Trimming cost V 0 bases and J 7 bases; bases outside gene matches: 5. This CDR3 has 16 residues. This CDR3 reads CASSQDLQGANSPLHF. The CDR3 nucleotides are TGCGCCAGCAGCCAAGATCTTCAGGGGGCGAATTCACCCCTCCACTTT.

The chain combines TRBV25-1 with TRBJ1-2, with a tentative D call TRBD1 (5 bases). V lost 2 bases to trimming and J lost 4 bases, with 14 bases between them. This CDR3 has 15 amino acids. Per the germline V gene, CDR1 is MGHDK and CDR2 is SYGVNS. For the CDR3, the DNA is TGTGCCAGCAGTGAACGACGCGAACAGGTCTATGGCTACACCTTC. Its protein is CASSERREQVYGYTF.

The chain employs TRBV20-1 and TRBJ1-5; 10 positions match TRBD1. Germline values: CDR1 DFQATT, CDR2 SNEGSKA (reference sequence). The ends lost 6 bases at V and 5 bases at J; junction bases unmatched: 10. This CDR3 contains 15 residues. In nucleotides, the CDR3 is TGCAGTGCCTTAGATCCGGGACAGGGGTATCAGCCCCAGCATTTT. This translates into CSALDPGQGYQPQHF.

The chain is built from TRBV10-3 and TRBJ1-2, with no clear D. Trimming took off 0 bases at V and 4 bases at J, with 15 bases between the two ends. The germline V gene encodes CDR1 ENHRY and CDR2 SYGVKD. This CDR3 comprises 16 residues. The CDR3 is CAISESRTALGYGYTF. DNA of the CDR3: TGTGCCATCAGTGAGTCGAGAACGGCCTTGGGCTATGGCTACACCTTC.

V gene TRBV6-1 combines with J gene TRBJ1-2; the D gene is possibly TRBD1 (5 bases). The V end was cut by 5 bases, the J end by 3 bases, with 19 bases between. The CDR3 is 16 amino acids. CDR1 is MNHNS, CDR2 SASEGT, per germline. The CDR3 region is CASSPWGESGHYGYTF. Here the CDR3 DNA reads TGTGCCAGCAGTCCATGGGGGGAGTCGGGCCACTATGGCTACACCTTC.

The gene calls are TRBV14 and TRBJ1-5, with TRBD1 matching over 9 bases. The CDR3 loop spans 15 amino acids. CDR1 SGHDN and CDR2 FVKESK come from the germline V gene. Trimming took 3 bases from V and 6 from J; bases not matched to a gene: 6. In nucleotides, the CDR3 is TGTGCCAGCAGCCAGGGGACAGGGTGGAGTCAGCCCCAGCATTTT. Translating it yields CASSQGTGWSQPQHF.

The CDR3 is CASSQSLAERGTDTQYF. For the CDR3, the DNA is TGCGCCAGCAGCCAATCTCTAGCGGAGAGGGGGACAGATACGCAGTATTTT. This rearrangement joins TRBV4-1 to TRBJ2-3, with D maybe TRBD2 (7 bases). The CDR3 is 17 residues long. CDR1 and CDR2 (germline): MGHRA, YSYEKL. V was shortened by 2 bases and J by 3 bases, with 18 bases between the two germline ends.

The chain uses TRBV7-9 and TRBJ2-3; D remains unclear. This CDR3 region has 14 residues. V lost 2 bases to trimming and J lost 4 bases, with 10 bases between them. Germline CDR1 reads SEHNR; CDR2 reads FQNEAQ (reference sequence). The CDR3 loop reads CASSLLAAADTQYF. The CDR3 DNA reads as TGTGCCAGCAGCTTACTCGCCGCGGCAGATACGCAGTATTTT.

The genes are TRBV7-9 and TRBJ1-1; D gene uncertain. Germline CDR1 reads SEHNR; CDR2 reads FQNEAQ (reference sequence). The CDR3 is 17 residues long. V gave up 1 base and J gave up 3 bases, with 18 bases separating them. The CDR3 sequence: CASSLGAVGVRDTEAFF. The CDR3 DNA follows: TGTGCCAGCAGCTTAGGCGCCGTTGGGGTGAGGGACACTGAAGCTTTCTTT.

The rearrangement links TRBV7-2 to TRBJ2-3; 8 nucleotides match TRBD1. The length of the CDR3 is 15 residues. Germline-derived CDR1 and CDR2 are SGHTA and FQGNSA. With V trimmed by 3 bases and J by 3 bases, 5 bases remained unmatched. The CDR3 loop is CASSLQQGVTDTQYF. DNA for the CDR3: TGTGCCAGCAGCTTGCAACAGGGGGTAACAGATACGCAGTATTTT.

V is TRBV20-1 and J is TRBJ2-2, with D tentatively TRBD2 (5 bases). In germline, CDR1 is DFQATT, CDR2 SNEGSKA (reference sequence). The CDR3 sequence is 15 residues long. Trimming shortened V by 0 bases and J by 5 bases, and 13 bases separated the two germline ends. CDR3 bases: TGCAGTGCTAGAGATTCGCGTTCGGGGACCGGGGAGCTGTTTTTT. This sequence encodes CSARDSRSGTGELFF.

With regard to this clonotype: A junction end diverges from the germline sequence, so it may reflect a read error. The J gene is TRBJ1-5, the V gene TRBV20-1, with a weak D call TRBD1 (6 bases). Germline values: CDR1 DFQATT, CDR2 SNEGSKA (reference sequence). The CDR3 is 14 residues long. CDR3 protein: CSAREGGGEQPQHF. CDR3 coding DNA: TGCAGTGCCAGAGAAGGGGGAGGGGAACAGCCCCAGCATTTT.